The clone carrying this T cell receptor beta chain showed up just a few times. Its specificity is not known. Preparing the TCRbeta library involved the use of unique molecular identifiers. One entry per CDR3 protein results from TCRdb running MiXCR on the PCR reads. The sample includes about 460,000 distinct CDR3 sequences, about an eighth of them seen just once. Trimming removed 0 bases from V and 6 bases from J; junction bases left unmatched: 24. This CDR3 is 23 amino acids long. CDR1 is SQVTM and CDR2 is ANQGSEA in the germline V gene. These data are taken from a study of T-cell reconstitution after alpha-beta-depleted transplantation in children. Findings of the study overall: At day 60, the high TCRbeta diversity found in some patients originated from recipient T cells and thymic progenitors that had survived. A year had passed since transplant, and T-cell counts and diversity by then came mostly from newly produced T cells. Several hundred expanded graft clones reportedly were the source of alpha-beta T cells about two months after transplant.

The chain combines TRBV29-1 with TRBJ2-1; 15 positions agree with TRBD2. The starting material was PBMCs, mostly from graft donor cells, obtained 180 days after TCRalphabeta/CD19-depleted stem cell transplant. The TCR was taken from a female patient aged 2-9 years who had a stem cell transplant for aplastic anemia, so the T cells may come from the graft donor. The CDR3 spells CSVEDPMFWAGTSGRSGVNEQFF. Here the CDR3 DNA reads TGCAGCGTTGAAGATCCGATGTTCTGGGCCGGGACTAGCGGGAGGAGTGGGGTCAATGAGCAGTTCTTC.